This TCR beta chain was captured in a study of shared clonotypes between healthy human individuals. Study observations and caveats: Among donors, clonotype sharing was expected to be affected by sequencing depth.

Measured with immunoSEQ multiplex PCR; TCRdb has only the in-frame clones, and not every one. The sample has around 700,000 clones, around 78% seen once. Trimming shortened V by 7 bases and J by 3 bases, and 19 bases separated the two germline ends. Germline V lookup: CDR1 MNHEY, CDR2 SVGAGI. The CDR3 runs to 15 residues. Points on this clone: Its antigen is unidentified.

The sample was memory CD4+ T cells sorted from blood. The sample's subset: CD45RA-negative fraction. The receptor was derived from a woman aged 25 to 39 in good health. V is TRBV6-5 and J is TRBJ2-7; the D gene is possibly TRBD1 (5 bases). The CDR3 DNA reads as TGTGCCAGCAACCCTAGGGGCACCAGAGGCTACGAGCAGTACTTC. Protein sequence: CASNPRGTRGYEQYF.